This entry lists 29 T cell receptor beta chains sequenced from one sample in a study of shared clonotypes between healthy human individuals. Profiled with immunoSEQ multiplex PCR; TCRdb holds only in-frame clones, not every one. In the table there are more than 2 million clones, around 93% of which are singletons. Terminally differentiated effector memory CD45RA+ cells were excluded by CCR7 positive selection of CD45RO-negative cells. Sequenced input: naive CD8+ T cells from PBMCs. Source of these receptors: a young man in good health. Some clones in this sample may be carry-over from other donors' samples.

On this clone: The sample holds other DNA sequences that translate to the same CDR3. V and J are TRBV5-6 and TRBJ2-6; either TRBD1 or TRBD2 may supply D (5 bases each). This CDR3 has 15 residues. The ends were cut back, 2 bases at V and 3 bases at J, with 9 bases in the middle. CDR1 and CDR2 from the germline V gene are SGHDT and YYEEEE. For the CDR3, the DNA is TGTGCCAGCAGCTTCGGGACGAGTGGGGCCAACGTCCTGACTTTC. This sequence encodes CASSFGTSGANVLTF.

V is TRBV6-1 and J is TRBJ1-4; 9 nucleotides match TRBD1. This CDR3 is 18 amino acids long. The V and J ends lost 2 bases and 8 bases, in that order; junction bases with no gene match: 15. Germline V gene data show CDR1 as MNHNS and CDR2 as SASEGT. In DNA, the CDR3 is TGTGCCAGCAGTGAATATGTCACAGGGGGCGGGGGGGGAGAAAAACTGTTTTTT. It yields the protein CASSEYVTGGGGGEKLFF.

J is TRBJ2-1 and V is TRBV28; TRBD1 is a possible D gene (6 bases). Germline V gene sequence: CDR1 MDHEN, CDR2 SYDVKM. The CDR3 runs to 15 residues. V gave up 8 bases and J gave up 0 bases, with 14 bases separating them. CDR3 bases: TGTGCCAGCTGGGGGCGACCTAGCTCCTACAATGAGCAGTTCTTC. Residues: CASWGRPSSYNEQFF. The whole variable domain, remainder taken from reference TRBV28 and TRBJ2-1, is DVKVTQSSRYLVKRTGEKVFLECVQDMDHENMFWYRQDPGLGLRLIYFSYDVKMKEKGDIPEGYSVSREKKERFSLILESASTNQTSMYLCASWGRPSSYNEQFFGPGTRLTVL.

This chain joins TRBV9 and TRBJ2-7; D might be TRBD2 (6 bases). Germline-derived CDR1 and CDR2 are SGDLS and YYNGEE. The CDR3 extends over 15 amino acids. The germline V and J ends were trimmed by 3 bases and 5 bases, with 18 bases remaining between them. The CDR3 DNA reads TGTGCCAGCAGCGCTAAGGGTGTTTCGGGAGACGAGCAGTACTTC. Translation: CASSAKGVSGDEQYF.

This sequence joins TRBV11-2 and TRBJ2-7, with D perhaps assigned TRBD1 or TRBD2 (5 bases each). This CDR3 contains 16 residues. CDR1 and CDR2 from the germline V gene are SGHAT and FQNNGV. V was pared by 5 bases and J by 2 bases, with 19 bases between. This CDR3 reads CASSESPGRHTYEQYF. As DNA, the CDR3 is TGTGCCAGCAGCGAGTCGCCGGGACGGCACACCTACGAGCAGTACTTC.

The gene calls are TRBV7-9 and TRBJ2-5, with 9 bases aligning to TRBD2. The germline gives CDR1 SEHNR, CDR2 FQNEAQ (reference sequence). This CDR3 is 16 amino acids long. Trimming at V came to 5 bases and at J to 1 base, leaving 8 bases not matched to a gene. The CDR3 reads CASSRAGGSGQETQYF. The CDR3 coding sequence is TGTGCCAGCAGCCGCGCGGGGGGGTCGGGCCAAGAGACCCAGTACTTC.

The table lists this clone with a count of one. The chain carries TRBV5-1 and TRBJ2-2, with 8 positions matching TRBD2. In germline, CDR1 is SGHRS, CDR2 YFSETQ. The CDR3 contains 17 residues. After removal of 4 bases from V and 1 base from J, the junction contained 9 bases not matched to a gene. CDR3 nucleotides: TGCGCCAGCAGCACCCCTAGCGGGCCACGGAACACCGGGGAGCTGTTTTTT. As protein: CASSTPSGPRNTGELFF. The complete variable domain, with remaining parts taken from reference TRBV5-1 and TRBJ2-2, reads KAGVTQTPRYLIKTRGQQVTLSCSPISGHRSVSWYQQTPGQGLQFLFEYFSETQRNKGNFPGRFSGRQFSNSRSEMNVSTLELGDSALYLCASSTPSGPRNTGELFFGEGSRLTVL.

About this clone itself: Sequence at one end of the junction differs from germline and may be a read error. The V call is TRBV7-6, the J call TRBJ1-1; tentative D call: TRBD1 (6 bases). The CDR3 contains 12 residues. CDR1 and CDR2 (germline): SGHVS, FNYEAQ. The CDR3 nucleotides read TGTGCCAGCGGACCAGGGGACACTGGAGCTTTCTTT. Its protein is CASGPGDTGAFF.

This clone was counted once. Other DNA sequences from this sample encode an identical CDR3 as well. The chain uses TRBV28 and TRBJ1-2, with unresolved D. The germline V gene encodes CDR1 MDHEN and CDR2 SYDVKM. The V gene lost 3 bases and the J gene lost 1 base, with 3 bases spanning the gap. The CDR3 has 12 residues. CDR3 sequence reads: CASSFSNYGYTF. CDR3 sequence (DNA): TGTGCCAGCAGTTTCAGTAACTATGGCTACACCTTC.

This rearrangement joins TRBV9 to TRBJ1-2, with no clear D. This CDR3 has 14 residues. V was shortened by 4 bases and J by 4 bases, with 14 bases between the two germline ends. Germline CDR1 reads SGDLS; CDR2 reads YYNGEE. For the CDR3, the DNA is TGTGCCAGCAGCCTAGGGAACAGCATCTATGGCTACACCTTC. It codes for CASSLGNSIYGYTF.

Here the CDR3 reads CASSLGGRENGYTF. DNA of the CDR3: TGTGCCAGCAGCTTGGGGGGCAGGGAGAATGGCTACACCTTC. V gene TRBV7-6 combines with J gene TRBJ1-2; D possibly corresponds to TRBD1 (6 bases). This CDR3 has 14 amino acids. Trimming took off 3 bases at V and 6 bases at J, with 14 bases between the two ends. Germline CDR1 SGHVS, CDR2 FNYEAQ.

The rearrangement joins TRBV30 to TRBJ2-7; possible D gene TRBD1, 5 bases. This CDR3 contains 16 residues. Trimming took 3 bases from V and 6 from J, leaving 24 bases between them. Looked up from germline, CDR1 is GTSNPN and CDR2 is SVGIG (reference sequence). The chain's CDR3 is CAWRTTANQWGVEQYF. The CDR3 DNA reads TGTGCCTGGAGAACGACAGCAAATCAATGGGGTGTCGAGCAGTACTTC.

The chain combines TRBV10-2 with TRBJ2-1; D not certain. Germline CDR1 reads WSHSY; CDR2 reads SAAADI. CDR3 length: 14 amino acids. Trimming stripped 7 bases from V and 0 bases from J, with 10 bases between. The CDR3 bases are TGCGCCAGCATGAGTACCCCCTCCTACAATGAGCAGTTCTTC. Its protein product is CASMSTPSYNEQFF.

The chain joins TRBV6-5 to TRBJ1-2; D is perhaps TRBD1 (6 bases). Germline V gene data show CDR1 as MNHEY and CDR2 as SVGAGI. The CDR3 covers 15 residues. The germline V and J ends were trimmed by 5 bases and 6 bases, with 19 bases remaining between them. The DNA of the CDR3 is TGTGCCAGCAGTACCGCCGTCGGACAGATCGATGGCTACACCTTC. Residues: CASSTAVGQIDGYTF.

The CDR3 DNA is TGCGCCAGCAGCCAAGATTACAGGGCATCTTACTATGGCTACACCTTC. Protein sequence: CASSQDYRASYYGYTF. The chain recombines TRBV4-3 with TRBJ1-2; D is perhaps TRBD1 (6 bases). The germline V gene has CDR1 LGHNA and CDR2 YSLEER. The CDR3 spans 16 residues. The V end lost 0 bases, the J end lost 3 bases, and 14 bases lay between the germline ends.

The rearrangement uses TRBV28 and TRBJ2-7, with a weak D call TRBD1 (5 bases). CDR1 and CDR2 (germline): MDHEN, SYDVKM. Trimming took off 3 bases at V and 2 bases at J, with 11 bases between the two ends. The CDR3 sequence is 14 residues long. Here the CDR3 DNA reads TGTGCCAGCAGTTTTGGTATAGGGGCCTACGAGCAGTACTTC. As protein: CASSFGIGAYEQYF.

This clone has a single count. The chain carries TRBV5-4 and TRBJ2-1, with D maybe TRBD2 (6 bases). Germline lookup yields CDR1 SGHNT and CDR2 YYREEE (reference sequence). V lost 4 bases and J 4 bases, leaving 15 bases between the germline ends. This CDR3 is 15 amino acids long. CDR3 sequence reads: CASSLPLAIYNEQFF. The CDR3 nucleotides read TGTGCCAGCAGCCTCCCGCTAGCGATATACAATGAGCAGTTCTTC. The full variable domain, its missing parts supplied by reference TRBV5-4 and TRBJ2-1, is ETGVTQSPTHLIKTRGQQVTLRCSSQSGHNTVSWYQQALGQGPQFIFQYYREEENGRGNFPPRFSGLQFPNYSSELNVNALELDDSALYLCASSLPLAIYNEQFFGPGTRLTVL.

The gene calls are TRBV30 and TRBJ2-7; a weak D match, TRBD1 (5 bases). Germline CDR1 is GTSNPN and CDR2 is SVGIG (reference sequence). The CDR3 extends over 11 amino acids. The V gene lost 5 bases and the J gene lost 5 bases, with 10 bases spanning the gap. CDR3 coding DNA: TGTGCCTGGGCCAGGGCGAACGAGCAGTACTTC. It translates to CAWARANEQYF.

The V and J genes are TRBV27 and TRBJ1-5; TRBD1 matches 11 bases. The CDR3 covers 18 residues. Germline CDR1 reads MNHEY; CDR2 reads SMNVEV (reference sequence). V shed 6 bases, J shed 4 bases, and the junction held 14 bases outside the gene matches. The CDR3 is CASRAKGDRGVVNQPQHF. The CDR3, as DNA: TGTGCCAGCAGGGCCAAAGGGGACAGGGGGGTGGTTAATCAGCCCCAGCATTTT.

This rearrangement joins TRBV11-2 to TRBJ2-1; 13 bases align to TRBD2. The CDR3 runs to 17 residues. Trimming at V came to 4 bases and at J to 1 base, leaving 4 bases not matched to a gene. Germline V lookup: CDR1 SGHAT, CDR2 FQNNGV. CDR3 sequence: CASSSRTSGSSYNEQFF. The CDR3 DNA is TGTGCCAGCAGCTCGAGGACTAGCGGGAGTTCCTACAATGAGCAGTTCTTC.

The chain's CDR3 is CAISESLGKVDRGTDTQYF. CDR3 nucleotide sequence: TGTGCCATCAGTGAGTCCCTGGGAAAGGTGGACCGCGGGACAGATACGCAGTATTTT. The chain is built from TRBV10-3 and TRBJ2-3, with D perhaps matching TRBD2 (5 bases). This CDR3 contains 19 residues. V was cut by 0 bases and J by 3 bases, with 22 bases left in between. Germline V CDR1 and CDR2: ENHRY, SYGVKD.

This sequence joins TRBV7-9 and TRBJ1-1; 9 bases are a match to TRBD1. This CDR3 contains 15 residues. Germline V gene lookup returns CDR1 SEHNR and CDR2 FQNEAQ (reference sequence). Trimming removed 1 base from V and 4 bases from J; junction bases left unmatched: 4. Here the CDR3 DNA reads TGTGCCAGCAGCTTAGACAGGGGGCAGAGCACTGAAGCTTTCTTT. This encodes CASSLDRGQSTEAFF.

This sequence joins TRBV13 and TRBJ2-7, with TRBD1 identical over 9 bases. This CDR3 is 16 amino acids long. Trimming took 5 bases from V and 2 from J; bases not matched to a gene: 10. The germline V gene encodes CDR1 PRHDT and CDR2 FYEKMQ (reference sequence). The CDR3 loop reads CASSHRKQGAPYEQYF. Written as DNA, the CDR3 is TGTGCCAGCAGCCATCGAAAACAGGGGGCTCCCTACGAGCAGTACTTC.

The chain has TRBV7-8 and TRBJ2-7; D is perhaps TRBD2 (5 bases). Trimming shortened V by 1 base and J by 5 bases, and 18 bases separated the two germline ends. The germline V gene encodes CDR1 SGHVS and CDR2 FQNEAQ. CDR3 length: 16 amino acids. In DNA, the CDR3 is TGTGCCAGCAGCTTAGAACTAGTCGGTAACGGGGACGAGCAGTACTTC. Translating it yields CASSLELVGNGDEQYF.

The chain is built from TRBV15 and TRBJ2-7; 8 positions agree with TRBD2. The germline gives CDR1 LNHNV, CDR2 YYDKDF (reference sequence). With 5 bases clipped from V and 1 base from J, the junction kept 7 bases outside the gene matches. The CDR3 loop spans 15 amino acids. The CDR3 loop is CATSQGLAGSYEQYF. The CDR3 nucleotides are TGTGCCACCAGCCAGGGGCTAGCGGGTTCCTACGAGCAGTACTTC.

The V call is TRBV7-9, the J call TRBJ2-1; possibly TRBD1 for D (6 bases). The V end lost 5 bases, the J end lost 8 bases, and 13 bases lay between the germline ends. This CDR3 has 13 amino acids. Germline-derived CDR1 and CDR2 are SEHNR and FQNEAQ (reference sequence). This chain's CDR3 is CASSPGVSDEQFF. The CDR3 DNA sequence: TGTGCCAGCAGCCCAGGGGTGTCCGATGAGCAGTTCTTC.

Points on this clone: The identical CDR3 is also encoded by other nucleotide sequences in the sample. The chain has TRBV27 and TRBJ2-3; D gene uncertain. Trimming pared 4 bases from V and 6 bases from J, leaving 8 bases between. Looked up from germline, CDR1 is MNHEY and CDR2 is SMNVEV (reference sequence). CDR3 length: 12 residues. The CDR3 region is CASSSSPDTQYF. DNA for the CDR3: TGTGCCAGCAGTTCCTCCCCGGATACGCAGTATTTT.

The chain couples TRBV27 to TRBJ2-3; D could derive from TRBD1 or TRBD2 (5 bases each). The CDR3 has 15 residues. The V end was cut by 2 bases, the J end by 6 bases, with 15 bases between. Germline V lookup: CDR1 MNHEY, CDR2 SMNVEV (reference sequence). CDR3 nucleotide sequence: TGTGCCAGCAGTTTAAGCTCCCTCCGGGGCGATACGCAGTATTTT. Translated: CASSLSSLRGDTQYF.

V is TRBV6-4 and J is TRBJ2-1, with no clear D. V dropped 4 bases and J dropped 4 bases, with 8 bases sitting between them. The CDR3 spans 13 residues. Germline V gives CDR1 MRHNA, CDR2 SNTAGT. CDR3 region: CASSAKQYNEQFF. Here the CDR3 DNA reads TGTGCCAGCAGTGCGAAACAGTACAATGAGCAGTTCTTC.